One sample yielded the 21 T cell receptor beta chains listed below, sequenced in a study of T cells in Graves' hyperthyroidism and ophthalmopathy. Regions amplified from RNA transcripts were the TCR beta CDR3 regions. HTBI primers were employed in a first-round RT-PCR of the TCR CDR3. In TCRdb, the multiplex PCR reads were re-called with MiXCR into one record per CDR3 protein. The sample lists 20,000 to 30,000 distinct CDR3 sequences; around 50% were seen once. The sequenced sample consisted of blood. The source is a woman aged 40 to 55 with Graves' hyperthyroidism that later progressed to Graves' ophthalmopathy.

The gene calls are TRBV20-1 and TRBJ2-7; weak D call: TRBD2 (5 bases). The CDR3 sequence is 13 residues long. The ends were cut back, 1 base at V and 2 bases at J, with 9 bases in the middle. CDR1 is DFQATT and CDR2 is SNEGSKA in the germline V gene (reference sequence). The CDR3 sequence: CSARAWEPYEQYF. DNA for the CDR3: TGCAGTGCTAGAGCCTGGGAGCCCTACGAGCAGTACTTC.

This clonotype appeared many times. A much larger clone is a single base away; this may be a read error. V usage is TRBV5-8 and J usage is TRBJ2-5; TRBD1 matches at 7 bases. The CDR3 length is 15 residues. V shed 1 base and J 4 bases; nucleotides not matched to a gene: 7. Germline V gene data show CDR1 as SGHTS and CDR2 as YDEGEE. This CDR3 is CASSLRQGRAETQYF. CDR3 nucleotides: TGTGCCAGCAGCTTGCGACAGGGTCGTGCAGAGACCCAGTACTTC.

Here the CDR3 DNA reads TGTGCCATCAGTGGCTCAGGGTACGAGCAGTACTTC. Translation gives CAISGSGYEQYF. The V gene is TRBV10-3, the J gene TRBJ2-7; the D gene is possibly TRBD1 (5 bases). The CDR3 covers 12 residues. Trimming stripped 4 bases from V and 4 bases from J, with 8 bases between. CDR1 is ENHRY and CDR2 is SYGVKD in the germline V gene.

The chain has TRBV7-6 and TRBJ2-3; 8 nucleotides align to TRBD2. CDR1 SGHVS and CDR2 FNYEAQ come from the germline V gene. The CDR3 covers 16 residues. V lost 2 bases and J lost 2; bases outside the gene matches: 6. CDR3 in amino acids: CASSLLAGFATDTQYF. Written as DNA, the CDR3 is TGTGCCAGCAGCTTATTAGCGGGATTTGCCACAGATACGCAGTATTTT.

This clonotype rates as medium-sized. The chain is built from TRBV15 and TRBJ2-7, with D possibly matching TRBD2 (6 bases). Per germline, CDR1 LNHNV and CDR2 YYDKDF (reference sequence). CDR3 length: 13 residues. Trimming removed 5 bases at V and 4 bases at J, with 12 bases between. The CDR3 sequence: CATSRNAGYEQYF. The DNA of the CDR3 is TGTGCCACCAGCCGAAACGCGGGGTACGAGCAGTACTTC.

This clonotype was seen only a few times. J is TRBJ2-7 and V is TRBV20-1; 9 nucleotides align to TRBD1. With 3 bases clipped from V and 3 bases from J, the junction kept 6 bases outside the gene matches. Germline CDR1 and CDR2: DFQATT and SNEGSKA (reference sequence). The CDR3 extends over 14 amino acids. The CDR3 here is CSASRGTGIYEQYF. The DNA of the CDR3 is TGCAGTGCTAGCCGCGGGACAGGGATCTACGAGCAGTACTTC.

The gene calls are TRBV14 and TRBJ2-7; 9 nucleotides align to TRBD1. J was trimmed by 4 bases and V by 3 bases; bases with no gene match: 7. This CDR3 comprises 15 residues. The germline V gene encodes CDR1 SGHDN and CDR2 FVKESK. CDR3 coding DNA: TGTGCCAGCAGCCACGGACAGGGGTTAATGTACGAGCAGTACTTC. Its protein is CASSHGQGLMYEQYF.

The CDR3 spells CSARIGLNTDTQYF. The CDR3 DNA follows: TGCAGTGCTAGAATAGGGCTTAACACAGATACGCAGTATTTT. The chain is built from TRBV20-1 and TRBJ2-3; D unclear. The CDR3 is made up of 14 amino acids. Germline lookup yields CDR1 DFQATT and CDR2 SNEGSKA (reference sequence). Deletions cut 2 bases from V and 2 bases from J, with 11 bases between.

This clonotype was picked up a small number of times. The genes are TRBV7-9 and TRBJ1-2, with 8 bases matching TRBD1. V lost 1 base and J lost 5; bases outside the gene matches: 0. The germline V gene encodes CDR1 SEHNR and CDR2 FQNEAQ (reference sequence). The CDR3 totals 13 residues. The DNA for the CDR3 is TGTGCCAGCAGCTTAGGGACAGGGTATGGCTACACCTTC. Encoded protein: CASSLGTGYGYTF.

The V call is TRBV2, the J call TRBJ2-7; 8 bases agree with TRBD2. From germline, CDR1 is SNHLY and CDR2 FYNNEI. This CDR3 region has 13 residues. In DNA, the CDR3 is TGTGCTAGAGGCATAGCGGGGATCTACGAGCAGTACTTC. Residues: CARGIAGIYEQYF.

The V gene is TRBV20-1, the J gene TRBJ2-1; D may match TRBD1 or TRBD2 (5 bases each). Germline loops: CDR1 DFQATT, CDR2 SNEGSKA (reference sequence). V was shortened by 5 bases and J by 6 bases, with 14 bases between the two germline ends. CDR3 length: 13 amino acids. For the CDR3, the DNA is TGCAGTGCTGCCAGGGTCCGGGGCAATGAGCAGTTCTTC. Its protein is CSAARVRGNEQFF.

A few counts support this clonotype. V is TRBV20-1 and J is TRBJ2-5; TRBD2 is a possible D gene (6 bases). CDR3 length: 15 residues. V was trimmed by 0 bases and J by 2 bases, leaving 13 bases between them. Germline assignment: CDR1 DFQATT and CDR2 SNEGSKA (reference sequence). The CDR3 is CSARDRGRPQETQYF. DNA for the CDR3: TGCAGTGCTAGAGATCGTGGGAGGCCACAAGAGACCCAGTACTTC.

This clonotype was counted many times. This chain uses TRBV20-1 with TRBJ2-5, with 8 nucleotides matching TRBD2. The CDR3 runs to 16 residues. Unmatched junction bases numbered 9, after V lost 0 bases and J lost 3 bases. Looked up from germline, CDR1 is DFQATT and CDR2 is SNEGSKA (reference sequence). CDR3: CSARDLSGRAKETQYF. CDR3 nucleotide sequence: TGCAGTGCTAGAGATCTGTCCGGGAGGGCGAAAGAGACCCAGTACTTC.

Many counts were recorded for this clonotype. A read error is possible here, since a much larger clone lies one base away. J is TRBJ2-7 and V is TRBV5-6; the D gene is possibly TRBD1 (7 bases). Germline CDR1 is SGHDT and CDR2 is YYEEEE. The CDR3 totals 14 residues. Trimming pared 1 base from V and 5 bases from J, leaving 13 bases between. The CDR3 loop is CASSLQGGWNEQYF. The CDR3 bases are TGTGCCAGCAGCTTGCAGGGGGGCTGGAACGAGCAGTACTTC.

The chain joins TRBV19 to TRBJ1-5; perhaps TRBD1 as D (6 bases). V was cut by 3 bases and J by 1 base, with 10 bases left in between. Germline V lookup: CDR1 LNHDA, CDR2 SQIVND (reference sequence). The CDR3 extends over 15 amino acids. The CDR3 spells CASSISGTSNQPQHF. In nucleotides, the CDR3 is TGTGCCAGTAGTATTTCCGGGACAAGCAATCAGCCCCAGCATTTT.

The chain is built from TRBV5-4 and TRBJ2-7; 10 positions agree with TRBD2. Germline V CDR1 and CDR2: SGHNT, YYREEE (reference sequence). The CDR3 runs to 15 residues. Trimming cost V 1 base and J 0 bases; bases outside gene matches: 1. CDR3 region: CASSLPSGSSYEQYF. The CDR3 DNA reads TGTGCCAGCAGCTTGCCTAGCGGGAGCTCCTACGAGCAGTACTTC.

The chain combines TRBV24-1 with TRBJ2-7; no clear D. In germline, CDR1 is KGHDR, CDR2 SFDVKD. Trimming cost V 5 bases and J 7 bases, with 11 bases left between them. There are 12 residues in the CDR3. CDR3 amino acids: CATSGLTSEQYF. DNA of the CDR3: TGTGCCACCAGTGGGCTGACCTCGGAGCAGTACTTC.

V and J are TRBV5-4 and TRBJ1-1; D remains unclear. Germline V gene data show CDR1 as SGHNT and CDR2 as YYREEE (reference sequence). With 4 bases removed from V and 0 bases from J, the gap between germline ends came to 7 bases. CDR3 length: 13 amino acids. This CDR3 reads CASSENLNTEAFF. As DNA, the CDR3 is TGTGCCAGCAGCGAGAACTTGAACACTGAAGCTTTCTTT.

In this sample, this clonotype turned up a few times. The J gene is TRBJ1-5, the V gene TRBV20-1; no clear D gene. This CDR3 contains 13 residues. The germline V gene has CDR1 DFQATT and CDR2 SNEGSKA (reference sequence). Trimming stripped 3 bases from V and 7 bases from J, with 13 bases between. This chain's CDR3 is CSASRGPFQPQHF. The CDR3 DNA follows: TGCAGTGCTAGCCGAGGCCCTTTCCAGCCCCAGCATTTT.

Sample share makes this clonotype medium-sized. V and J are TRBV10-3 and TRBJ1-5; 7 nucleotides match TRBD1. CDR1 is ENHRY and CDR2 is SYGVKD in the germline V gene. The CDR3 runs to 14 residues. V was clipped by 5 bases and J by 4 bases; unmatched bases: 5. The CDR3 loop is CAISTGVRNQPQHF. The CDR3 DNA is TGTGCCATCAGTACAGGGGTAAGGAATCAGCCCCAGCATTTT.

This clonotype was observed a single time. DNA of the CDR3: TGTGCCAGTAGACCACCCGGGGACAGAAATCAGCCCCAGCATTTT. It yields the protein CASRPPGDRNQPQHF. This sequence joins TRBV19 and TRBJ1-5; 7 positions agree with TRBD1. The CDR3 sequence is 15 residues long. V lost 6 bases to trimming and J lost 4 bases; unmatched junction nucleotides: 9. Germline lookup yields CDR1 LNHDA and CDR2 SQIVND (reference sequence).